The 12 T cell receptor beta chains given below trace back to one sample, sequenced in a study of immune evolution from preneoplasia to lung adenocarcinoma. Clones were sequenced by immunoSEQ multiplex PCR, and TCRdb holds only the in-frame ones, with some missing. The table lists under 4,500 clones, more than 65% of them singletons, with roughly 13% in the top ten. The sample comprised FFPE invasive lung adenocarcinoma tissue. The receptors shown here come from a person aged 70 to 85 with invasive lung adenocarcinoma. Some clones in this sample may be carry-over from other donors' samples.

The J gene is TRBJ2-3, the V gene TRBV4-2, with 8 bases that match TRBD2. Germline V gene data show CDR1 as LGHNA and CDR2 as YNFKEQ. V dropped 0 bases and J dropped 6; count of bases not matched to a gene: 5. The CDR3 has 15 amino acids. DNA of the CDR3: TGTGCCAGCAGCCAAGAAGGGACTAGTGGCGATACGCAGTATTTT. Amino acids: CASSQEGTSGDTQYF.

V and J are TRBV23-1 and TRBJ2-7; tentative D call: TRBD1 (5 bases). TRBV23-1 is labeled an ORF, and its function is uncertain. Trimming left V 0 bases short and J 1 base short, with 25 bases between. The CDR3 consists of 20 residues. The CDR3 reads CASSQSKWRQPGPLSYEQYF. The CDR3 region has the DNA TGCGCCAGCAGTCAATCTAAGTGGCGACAGCCCGGGCCCCTTTCCTACGAGCAGTACTTC.

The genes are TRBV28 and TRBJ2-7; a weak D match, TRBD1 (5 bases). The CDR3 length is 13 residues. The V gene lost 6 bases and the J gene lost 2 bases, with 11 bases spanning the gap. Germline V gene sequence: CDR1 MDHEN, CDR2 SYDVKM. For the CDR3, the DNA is TGTGCCAGCAGCGGTGGGGCTGCCTACGAGCAGTACTTC. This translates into CASSGGAAYEQYF.

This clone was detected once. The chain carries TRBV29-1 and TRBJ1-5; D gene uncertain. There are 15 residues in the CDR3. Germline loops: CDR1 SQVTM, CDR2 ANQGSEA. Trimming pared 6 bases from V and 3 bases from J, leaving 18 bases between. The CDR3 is CSVASSGGINQPQHF. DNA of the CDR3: TGCAGCGTGGCCTCCTCCGGAGGAATCAATCAGCCCCAGCATTTT. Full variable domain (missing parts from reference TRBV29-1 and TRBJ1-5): SAVISQKPSRDICQRGTSLTIQCQVDSQVTMMFWYRQQPGQSLTLIATANQGSEATYESGFVIDKFPISRPNLTFSTLTVSNMSPEDSSIYLCSVASSGGINQPQHFGDGTRLSIL.

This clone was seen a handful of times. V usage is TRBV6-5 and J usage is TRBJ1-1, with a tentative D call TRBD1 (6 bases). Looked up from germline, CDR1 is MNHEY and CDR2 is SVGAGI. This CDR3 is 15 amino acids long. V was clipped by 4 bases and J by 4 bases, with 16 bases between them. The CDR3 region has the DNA TGTGCCAGCAGTTCCCGTGGAGGGGGAGGCACTGAAGCTTTCTTT. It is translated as CASSSRGGGGTEAFF.

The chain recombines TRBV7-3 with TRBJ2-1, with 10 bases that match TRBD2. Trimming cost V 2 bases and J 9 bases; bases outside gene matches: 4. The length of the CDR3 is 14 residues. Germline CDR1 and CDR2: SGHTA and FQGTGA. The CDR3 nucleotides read TGTGCCAGCAGCTTAGGGACTAGCGTGGGTGAGCAGTTCTTC. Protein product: CASSLGTSVGEQFF.

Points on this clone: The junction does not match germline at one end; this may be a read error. The CDR3 loop is CVSSFVGIGANVLTF. DNA for the CDR3: TGTGTCAGCAGCTTTGTAGGGATTGGGGCCAACGTCCTGACTTTC. V gene TRBV5-6 combines with J gene TRBJ2-6; D not resolved. CDR3 length: 15 amino acids. Germline CDR1 and CDR2: SGHDT and YYEEEE. Full variable domain (rest looked up from reference TRBV5-6 and TRBJ2-6): DAGVTQSPTHLIKTRGQQVTLRCSPKSGHDTVSWYQQALGQGPQFIFQYYEEEERQRGNFPDRFSGHQFPNYSSELNVNALLLGDSALYLCVSSFVGIGANVLTFGAGSRLTVL.

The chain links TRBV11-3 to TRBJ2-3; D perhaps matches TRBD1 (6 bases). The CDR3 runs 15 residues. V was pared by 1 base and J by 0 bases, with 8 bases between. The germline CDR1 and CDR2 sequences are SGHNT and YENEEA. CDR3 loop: CASSLADSSTDTQYF. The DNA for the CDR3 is TGTGCCAGCAGCTTAGCGGACAGTAGCACAGATACGCAGTATTTT.

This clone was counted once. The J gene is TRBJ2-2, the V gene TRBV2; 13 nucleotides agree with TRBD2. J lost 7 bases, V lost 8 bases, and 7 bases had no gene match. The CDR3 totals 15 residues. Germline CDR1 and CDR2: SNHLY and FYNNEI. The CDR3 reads CASVGTSGTDGELFF. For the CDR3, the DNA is TGTGCCAGCGTCGGGACTAGCGGGACGGACGGGGAGCTGTTTTTT.

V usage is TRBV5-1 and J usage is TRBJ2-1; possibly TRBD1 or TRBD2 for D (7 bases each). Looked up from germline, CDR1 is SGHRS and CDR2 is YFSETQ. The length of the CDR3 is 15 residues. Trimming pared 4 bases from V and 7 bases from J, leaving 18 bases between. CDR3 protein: CASSRGGGDSNEQFF. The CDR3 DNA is TGCGCCAGCAGCCGGGGAGGGGGCGATTCTAATGAGCAGTTCTTC.

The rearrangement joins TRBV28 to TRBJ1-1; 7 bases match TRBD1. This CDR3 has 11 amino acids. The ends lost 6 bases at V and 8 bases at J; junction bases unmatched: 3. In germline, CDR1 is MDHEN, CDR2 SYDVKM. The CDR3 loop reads CASRLTGEAFF. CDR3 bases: TGTGCCAGCAGGCTGACAGGGGAAGCTTTCTTT.

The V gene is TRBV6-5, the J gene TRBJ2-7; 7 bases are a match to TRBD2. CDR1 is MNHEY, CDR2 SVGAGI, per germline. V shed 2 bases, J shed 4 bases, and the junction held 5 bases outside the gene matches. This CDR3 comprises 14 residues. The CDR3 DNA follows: TGTGCCAGCAGTTACGGGGGGGGTGGGTACGAGCAGTACTTC. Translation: CASSYGGGGYEQYF.